Listed here are 20 T cell receptor beta chains from one sample, sequenced in a study of blood T cell repertoires in COVID-19. Generated by immunoSEQ multiplex PCR, the TCRdb table keeps only in-frame clones and is missing some. In the table there are 250,000 or so clones, less than 90% of which are singletons. Sequencing was carried out using peripheral blood. The receptor source for this set is a man younger than 40 with active or convalescent COVID-19.

The V call is TRBV6-1, the J call TRBJ2-7; TRBD2 matches at 15 bases. The V and J ends lost 2 bases and 5 bases, in that order; junction bases with no gene match: 4. The CDR3 runs to 16 residues. Germline V gene sequence: CDR1 MNHNS, CDR2 SASEGT. CDR3 region: CASSERTSGGAHEQYF. The DNA for the CDR3 is TGTGCCAGCAGTGAACGGACTAGCGGGGGGGCCCACGAGCAGTACTTC.

This chain links TRBV10-3 with TRBJ1-2; no reliable D call. Per the germline V gene, CDR1 is ENHRY and CDR2 is SYGVKD. V was clipped by 4 bases and J by 3 bases, with 12 bases between them. The CDR3 is made up of 14 amino acids. The CDR3 sequence is CAISAAGSDYGYTF. In DNA, the CDR3 is TGTGCCATCAGTGCGGCGGGTTCTGACTATGGCTACACCTTC.

This chain connects TRBV29-1 to TRBJ1-2, with D unresolved. Deletions cut 4 bases from V and 7 bases from J, with 10 bases between. Per the germline V gene, CDR1 is SQVTM and CDR2 is ANQGSEA. There are 11 residues in the CDR3. The CDR3 nucleotides read TGCAGCGTTGTAGTTGATGGTGGCTACACCTTC. This sequence encodes CSVVVDGGYTF.

The genes are TRBV6-5 and TRBJ1-6, with no clear D. In germline, CDR1 is MNHEY, CDR2 SVGAGI. The CDR3 is made up of 16 amino acids. V was shortened by 2 bases and J by 4 bases, with 12 bases between the two germline ends. The CDR3 bases are TGTGCCAGCAGTTACGATACGGTTCCTTATAATTCACCCCTCCACTTT. This translates into CASSYDTVPYNSPLHF.

The chain links TRBV5-6 to TRBJ1-1; D not resolved. Germline V gives CDR1 SGHDT, CDR2 YYEEEE. CDR3 length equals 12 residues. Between the trimmed V and J ends, which lost 1 base and 11 bases, there was a span of 12 bases. CDR3 bases: TGTGCCAGCAGCTTGCCGGAGTCTGCGGCTTTCTTT. Translation: CASSLPESAAFF.

V is TRBV4-1 and J is TRBJ2-3; D unclear. V dropped 4 bases and J dropped 4 bases, with 6 bases sitting between them. CDR1 and CDR2 from the germline V gene are MGHRA and YSYEKL. The length of the CDR3 is 12 residues. The CDR3 spells CASSPRPDTQYF. CDR3 DNA sequence: TGCGCCAGCAGCCCCAGGCCAGATACGCAGTATTTT.

The chain's CDR3 is CASHGDSYEQYF. The CDR3 nucleotides are TGTGCCAGCCACGGTGATTCCTACGAGCAGTACTTC. The chain employs TRBV6-5 and TRBJ2-7; D not certain. This CDR3 is 12 amino acids long. Germline V CDR1 and CDR2: MNHEY, SVGAGI. Trimming removed 8 bases at V and 1 base at J, with 9 bases between.

The gene calls are TRBV2 and TRBJ2-7; a weak D match, TRBD1 (6 bases). CDR3 size: 13 residues. The V end was cut by 3 bases, the J end by 4 bases, with 10 bases between. Germline-derived CDR1 and CDR2 are SNHLY and FYNNEI. The DNA of the CDR3 is TGTGCCAGCAGTGACTCCACAGGGTACGAGCAGTACTTC. Its translation: CASSDSTGYEQYF.

The V gene is TRBV2, the J gene TRBJ2-1; D gene uncertain. Germline CDR1 is SNHLY and CDR2 is FYNNEI. The CDR3 is 16 amino acids. V was cut by 2 bases and J by 4 bases, with 15 bases left in between. The chain's CDR3 is CASSETHRTVYNEQFF. CDR3 in DNA: TGTGCCAGCAGTGAAACCCACAGAACGGTTTACAATGAGCAGTTCTTC. The full variable domain, its missing parts supplied by reference TRBV2 and TRBJ2-1, is EPEVTQTPSHQVTQMGQEVILRCVPISNHLYFYWYRQILGQKVEFLVSFYNNEISEKSEIFDDQFSVERPDGSNFTLKIRSTKLEDSAMYFCASSETHRTVYNEQFFGPGTRLTVL.

The chain is built from TRBV4-1 and TRBJ2-3, with D maybe TRBD1 (6 bases). Trimming left V 3 bases short and J 3 bases short, with 13 bases between. The CDR3 totals 15 residues. The germline V gene has CDR1 MGHRA and CDR2 YSYEKL. The CDR3 protein is CASSQSGTHTDTQYF. CDR3 sequence (DNA): TGCGCCAGCAGCCAGTCCGGGACACATACAGATACGCAGTATTTT.

This chain connects TRBV7-9 to TRBJ2-3; 13 bases agree with TRBD2. Germline lookup yields CDR1 SEHNR and CDR2 FQNEAQ (reference sequence). The CDR3 is 18 amino acids. Germline trimming cut 5 bases from V and 4 bases from J; bases unmatched to any gene: 12. This chain's CDR3 is CASSPNRLAGGPADTQYF. The CDR3 coding sequence is TGTGCCAGCAGCCCAAACCGACTAGCGGGGGGCCCAGCAGATACGCAGTATTTT.

Here the CDR3 DNA reads TGTGCCAGCAGTTCTCGGCAGGGCTATGGCTACACCTTC. Translated, it gives CASSSRQGYGYTF. V and J are TRBV27 and TRBJ1-2; D perhaps matches TRBD1 (5 bases). Germline CDR1 reads MNHEY; CDR2 reads SMNVEV (reference sequence). The CDR3 has 13 amino acids. V lost 4 bases, J lost 4 bases, and 10 bases lay in between.

The V call is TRBV18, the J call TRBJ1-5; 9 nucleotides match TRBD1. V shed 6 bases and J 5 bases; nucleotides not matched to a gene: 5. Germline values: CDR1 KGHSH, CDR2 LQKENI. The CDR3 runs 14 residues. CDR3 DNA: TGTGCCAGCTCGCAGGACAGGGGCGATCAGCCCCAGCATTTT. Translation gives CASSQDRGDQPQHF.

The genes are TRBV7-9 and TRBJ1-2, with D possibly being TRBD1 (6 bases). V was trimmed by 5 bases and J by 0 bases, leaving 13 bases between them. This CDR3 region has 15 residues. CDR1 and CDR2 from the germline V gene are SEHNR and FQNEAQ (reference sequence). The CDR3 DNA sequence: TGTGCCAGCAGCGCCGGACAGTCAGCTAACTATGGCTACACCTTC. Amino acids: CASSAGQSANYGYTF.

The V and J genes are TRBV14 and TRBJ2-3, with D perhaps TRBD2 (6 bases). Trimming shortened V by 6 bases and J by 1 base, and 14 bases separated the two germline ends. CDR1 is SGHDN, CDR2 FVKESK, per germline. The CDR3 consists of 15 residues. CDR3 sequence reads: CASSPNWRGTDTQYF. The CDR3 nucleotides are TGTGCCAGCAGTCCTAACTGGAGGGGCACAGATACGCAGTATTTT. The full variable domain, its missing parts supplied by reference TRBV14 and TRBJ2-3, is EAGVTQFPSHSVIEKGQTVTLRCDPISGHDNLYWYRRVMGKEIKFLLHFVKESKQDESGMPNNRFLAERTGGTYSTLKVQPAELEDSGVYFCASSPNWRGTDTQYFGPGTRLTVL.

The V and J genes are TRBV19 and TRBJ2-1; the match to TRBD2 covers 11 bases. The J segment lost 3 bases and the V segment lost 5 bases, leaving 3 bases of the junction unmatched. From germline, CDR1 is LNHDA and CDR2 SQIVND (reference sequence). The CDR3 length is 15 residues. The CDR3 is CASSPGLAGYNEQFF. The CDR3 coding sequence is TGTGCCAGTAGTCCCGGACTAGCGGGCTACAATGAGCAGTTCTTC.

V usage is TRBV18 and J usage is TRBJ1-2; perhaps TRBD1 as D (5 bases). Germline CDR1 KGHSH, CDR2 LQKENI. V gave up 3 bases and J gave up 5 bases, with 13 bases separating them. The CDR3 is 14 amino acids. The CDR3 nucleotides are TGTGCCAGCTCACCTAAACAGGCAGCTTATGGCTACACCTTC. This translates into CASSPKQAAYGYTF.

Note on this clone: The sample has other DNA sequences that encode this CDR3 too. V is TRBV6-1 and J is TRBJ1-1; possible D gene TRBD1, 5 bases. The V and J ends lost 1 base and 1 base respectively, with 10 bases between them. This CDR3 has 15 residues. Germline CDR1 reads MNHNS; CDR2 reads SASEGT. CDR3 sequence reads: CASSEGGRGNTEAFF. Written as DNA, the CDR3 is TGTGCCAGCAGTGAAGGGGGGAGGGGGAACACTGAAGCTTTCTTT.

This clone came up a few times. The J gene is TRBJ2-2, the V gene TRBV11-2; 7 nucleotides line up with TRBD1. CDR1 SGHAT and CDR2 FQNNGV come from the germline V gene. There are 16 residues in the CDR3. The V and J ends lost 7 bases and 7 bases, in that order; junction bases with no gene match: 15. The CDR3 reads CASKEIQGRGIGELFF. For the CDR3, the DNA is TGTGCCAGCAAAGAGATACAGGGGCGTGGGATCGGGGAGCTGTTTTTT.

This sequence joins TRBV3-1 (or the pseudogene TRBV3-2) and TRBJ2-3; D is perhaps TRBD1 (6 bases). CDR1 and CDR2 from the germline V gene are LGHDT and YNNKEL (reference sequence). Trimming shortened V by 4 bases and J by 2 bases, and 16 bases separated the two germline ends. CDR3 length equals 16 residues. CDR3 in amino acids: CASSPSRQVATDTQYF. CDR3 sequence (DNA): TGTGCCAGCAGCCCCAGCAGACAGGTCGCCACAGATACGCAGTATTTT.